Here is one TCR beta chain with its context. What it recognizes is unknown. Only cases whose brain tissue showed the highest T cell transcript signatures were sequenced. At least one anti-epileptic drug was given before surgery. Here immunoSEQ multiplex PCR was the method, and the copy in TCRdb shows in-frame clones only, minus some. The repertoire consists of fewer than 50,000 clones, with 80% to 95% occurring once and the leading ten covering approximately 6.8%. Trimming took 1 base from V and 6 from J, leaving 14 bases between them. This CDR3 region has 15 residues. Germline-derived CDR1 and CDR2 are SGHRS and YFSETQ. This record comes from a study of brain T cells in children with intractable seizures. Findings of the study overall: Patients' HCMV serostatus was unknown; virus specificity rests on CDR3 similarity alone. Pre- and post-surgery blood differed in depth, so pre-surgery absences may be undersampling.

The chain carries TRBV5-1 and TRBJ1-5; D gene ambiguous. The receptor comes from a girl aged 2 to 10 with tuberous sclerosis and intractable seizures. The source was peripheral blood, collected at surgery. CDR3 loop: CASSLRPGVTQPQHF. The CDR3 region has the DNA TGCGCCAGCAGCTTGAGGCCGGGTGTAACTCAGCCCCAGCATTTT.